These T cell receptor beta chains were read from a single sample in a study of beta chain features in type 1 diabetes. Sequencing was performed with immunoSEQ multiplex PCR; in TCRdb, only in-frame clones are kept and a portion is missing. The table lists tens of thousands of clones, over 50% of them singletons. The sequenced sample consisted of Tregs from blood. These receptors were obtained from a woman aged 18-30 years in good health. Both conserved end residues are part of each CDR3. A D gene is named only where the DNA matches it firmly. Only part of the rows carry a size: once, few, many, or a class if the clone is expanded.

TRBJ1-1 | few | TRBV19 | 13 | TRBD1 | CASSRQGNTEAFF | TGTGCCAGTAGCAGACAGGGAAACACTGAAGCTTTCTTT
TRBJ2-1 | once | TRBV7-8 | 15 | - | CASSPRADSYNEQFF | TGTGCCAGCAGCCCCAGAGCGGACTCCTACAATGAGCAGTTCTTC
TRBJ1-2 | - | TRBV28 | 14 | - | CASSLSLRNYGYTF | TGTGCCAGCAGTTTATCCCTGCGAAACTATGGCTACACCTTC
TRBJ1-4 | once | TRBV5-1 | 14 | - | CASSFGTEGEKLFF | TGCGCCAGCAGCTTCGGCACGGAGGGTGAAAAACTGTTTTTT
TRBJ2-5 | once | TRBV7-2 | 18 | TRBD2 | CASSSSGRLLVWGETQYF | TGTGCCAGCAGCTCTAGCGGGAGGTTATTAGTTTGGGGAGAGACCCAGTACTTC
TRBJ2-6 | once | TRBV19 | 17 | - | CASSYGTVFGGANVLTF | TGTGCCAGTAGTTATGGGACTGTCTTTGGGGGGGCCAACGTCCTGACTTTC
TRBJ2-7 | - | TRBV2 | 13 | - | CASSARGAREQYF | TGTGCCAGCAGTGCTAGGGGCGCCCGCGAGCAGTACTTC
TRBJ2-1 | - | TRBV7-3 | 13 | - | CASSLEERHEQFF | TGTGCCAGCAGCTTAGAGGAGCGTCATGAGCAGTTCTTC
TRBJ2-1 | - | TRBV7-8 | 15 | - | CASSLRGSTYNEQFF | TGTGCCAGCAGCTTACGGGGGAGTACCTACAATGAGCAGTTCTTC
TRBJ2-1 | - | TRBV2 | 13 | TRBD1 | CASSETGRNEQFF | TGTGCCAGCAGCGAGACAGGGCGCAATGAGCAGTTCTTC
TRBJ2-5 | - | TRBV7-3 | 14 | - | CASSFSGVGGTQYF | TGTGCCAGCAGCTTTTCCGGGGTGGGGGGGACCCAGTACTTC
TRBJ2-7 | - | TRBV27 | 14 | - | CASSQTYERNEQYF | TGTGCCAGCAGTCAAACGTACGAGCGGAACGAGCAGTACTTC
TRBJ2-3 | - | TRBV28 | 15 | TRBD1 | CASSPQTGAKDTQYF | TGTGCCAGCAGTCCTCAGACAGGGGCGAAAGATACGCAGTATTTT
TRBJ2-1 | few | TRBV4-1 | 13 | - | CASSQAAGWVQFF | TGCGCCAGCAGCCAAGCGGCGGGATGGGTGCAGTTCTTC
TRBJ2-7 | - | TRBV5-1 | 14 | - | CASSLELAAYEQYF | TGCGCCAGCAGCTTGGAATTAGCGGCCTACGAGCAGTACTTC
TRBJ1-2 | - | TRBV27 | 16 | TRBD1 | CASSLGPNLRGYGYTF | TGTGCCAGCAGTTTGGGGCCCAACCTCAGGGGGTATGGCTACACCTTC
TRBJ1-5 | - | TRBV6-5 | 15 | TRBD1 | CASSRLQGWNQPQHF | TGTGCCAGCAGTCGTTTACAGGGGTGGAATCAGCCCCAGCATTTT
TRBJ2-1 | - | TRBV30 | 13 | TRBD2 | CAWGGELPNEQFF | TGTGCCTGGGGGGGGGAACTGCCCAATGAGCAGTTCTTC
TRBJ2-2 | - | TRBV7-9 | 17 | TRBD1 | CASSLGTGTENTGELFF | TGTGCCAGCAGCTTAGGGACCGGGACAGAGAACACCGGGGAGCTGTTTTTT
TRBJ1-3 | medium-sized | TRBV7-9 | 16 | - | CASSLLPDSSGNTIYF | TGTGCCAGCAGCTTACTTCCCGACAGCTCTGGAAACACCATATATTTT
TRBJ1-1 | - | TRBV11-3 | 14 | - | CASSSDGRNTEAFF | TGTGCCAGCAGCTCGGATGGGCGAAACACTGAAGCTTTCTTT
TRBJ2-1 | - | TRBV19 | 15 | TRBD2 | CASSMGGRAFNEQFF | TGTGCCAGTAGTATGGGGGGGAGGGCCTTCAATGAGCAGTTCTTC
TRBJ2-1 | few | TRBV7-2 | 16 | TRBD2 | CASSPVAGGGRNEQFF | TGTGCCAGCAGCCCAGTAGCGGGAGGGGGTAGGAATGAGCAGTTCTTC
TRBJ2-7 | - | TRBV27 | 18 | - | CASRGALGLGMRADEQYF | TGTGCCAGCCGGGGGGCTCTCGGTTTGGGAATGAGAGCCGACGAGCAGTACTTC
TRBJ1-1 | - | TRBV18 | 13 | - | CASSPKQDTEAFF | TGTGCCAGCTCACCGAAGCAGGACACTGAAGCTTTCTTT
TRBJ2-1 | - | TRBV5-4 | 16 | - | CASSGGGQATYNEQFF | TGTGCCAGCAGCGGGGGGGGGCAGGCGACCTACAATGAGCAGTTCTTC
TRBJ2-1 | - | TRBV15 | 14 | TRBD1 | CATSRDPRGNEQFF | TGTGCCACCAGCAGAGATCCCAGGGGGAATGAGCAGTTCTTC
TRBJ1-1 | once | TRBV18 | 13 | - | CASSPVENTEAFF | TGTGCCAGCTCACCAGTAGAGAACACTGAAGCTTTCTTT
TRBJ2-7 | - | TRBV2 | 12 | - | CASRTVSYEQYF | TGTGCCAGTCGGACAGTAAGCTACGAGCAGTACTTC
TRBJ1-1 | few | TRBV30 | 13 | - | CAWSVAVDTEAFF | TGTGCCTGGAGTGTCGCGGTAGACACTGAAGCTTTCTTT
TRBJ2-7 | - | TRBV7-2 | 16 | TRBD2 | CASSARTSGIKSEQYF | TGTGCCAGCAGCGCACGGACTAGCGGGATTAAAAGCGAGCAGTACTTC
TRBJ2-3 | - | TRBV7-9 | 15 | - | CASSQTGGYTDTQYF | TGTGCCAGCAGCCAGACAGGCGGCTACACAGATACGCAGTATTTT
TRBJ2-1 | - | TRBV6-1 | 12 | - | CASQLSYNEQFF | TGTGCCAGTCAACTCTCCTACAATGAGCAGTTCTTC
TRBJ1-4 | few | TRBV7-2 | 14 | - | CASSLSSVNEKLFF | TGTGCCAGCAGCTTAAGCAGCGTTAATGAAAAACTGTTTTTT
TRBJ2-3 | - | TRBV27 | 13 | - | CASSPRGTDTQYF | TGTGCCAGCAGTCCCCGAGGCACAGATACGCAGTATTTT
TRBJ2-5 | - | TRBV28 | 12 | - | CASRRSQETQYF | TGTGCCAGCAGGAGGTCCCAAGAGACCCAGTACTTC
TRBJ1-1 | - | TRBV7-8 | 18 | - | CASSLTGLEQSMNTEAFF | TGTGCCAGCAGCTTAACGGGGTTGGAGCAAAGTATGAACACTGAAGCTTTCTTT
TRBJ1-5 | - | TRBV6-6 | 14 | TRBD1 | CASRGQGAGQPQHF | TGTGCCAGCAGGGGACAGGGGGCAGGTCAGCCCCAGCATTTT
TRBJ1-1 | - | TRBV25-1 | 12 | TRBD1 | CASSDRGFAAFF | TGTGCCAGCAGTGACAGGGGGTTTGCAGCTTTCTTT
TRBJ1-5 | - | TRBV27 | 15 | TRBD1 | CASSKTGSKNQPQHF | TGTGCCAGCAGTAAGACAGGGTCTAAGAACCAGCCCCAGCATTTT
TRBJ1-4 | - | TRBV28 | 15 | TRBD1 | CASSLGTGGKEKLFF | TGTGCCAGCAGTTTGGGGACAGGGGGCAAAGAAAAACTGTTTTTT
TRBJ2-7 | - | TRBV18 | 11 | - | CASSTGYEQYF | TGTGCCAGCTCAACAGGGTACGAGCAGTACTTC
TRBJ2-4 | - | TRBV18 | 16 | - | CASSPRPVVAKNIQYF | TGTGCCAGCTCACCGAGGCCGGTAGTAGCCAAAAACATTCAGTACTTC
TRBJ2-5 | - | TRBV14 | 17 | TRBD2 | CASSQLAGGASQETQYF | TGTGCCAGCAGCCAACTAGCGGGAGGCGCCAGCCAAGAGACCCAGTACTTC
TRBJ2-3 | - | TRBV23-1 | 15 | - | CASSQSTGHTDTQYF | TGCGCCAGCAGTCAATCCACAGGGCACACAGATACGCAGTATTTT
TRBJ2-1 | - | TRBV4-3 | 18 | TRBD2 | CASSQGGTRLASYNEQFF | TGCGCCAGCAGCCAAGGGGGAACCCGACTAGCCTCCTACAATGAGCAGTTCTTC
TRBJ1-6 | - | TRBV18 | 15 | - | CASSPRQATGSTLHF | TGTGCCAGCTCACCACGGCAGGCTACTGGGTCAACCCTCCACTTT
TRBJ2-5 | - | TRBV7-3 | 13 | - | CASSLSSAETQYF | TGTGCCAGCAGCTTAAGTAGTGCAGAGACCCAGTACTTC
TRBJ2-2 | - | TRBV4-3 | 17 | - | CASSLGAAVDVSGELFF | TGCGCCAGCAGCCTTGGGGCTGCGGTAGATGTGTCCGGGGAGCTGTTTTTT
TRBJ2-7 | - | TRBV7-2 | 16 | TRBD2 | CASSKRTSGTLYEQYF | TGTGCCAGCAGCAAGCGGACTAGCGGGACCCTCTACGAGCAGTACTTC
TRBJ1-4 | - | TRBV4-2 | 14 | - | CASSFSGGGEKLFF | TGTGCCAGCAGCTTCAGTGGGGGAGGTGAAAAACTGTTTTTT
TRBJ2-1 | - | TRBV28 | 12 | - | CASSNTGFEQFF | TGTGCCAGCAGTAATACAGGGTTCGAGCAGTTCTTC
TRBJ1-1 | once | TRBV18 | 13 | TRBD1 | CASSRDRGAEAFF | TGTGCCAGCTCACGGGACAGGGGAGCTGAAGCTTTCTTT
TRBJ1-5 | - | TRBV5-1 | 13 | - | CASSFSSNQPQHF | TGCGCCAGCAGCTTCAGTAGCAATCAGCCCCAGCATTTT
TRBJ2-1 | few | TRBV7-2 | 14 | TRBD1 | CASSLGTGINEQFF | TGTGCCAGCAGCTTGGGGACAGGGATCAATGAGCAGTTCTTC
TRBJ1-1 | - | TRBV5-8 | 14 | - | CASSLLAGDTEAFF | TGTGCCAGCAGCTTGCTCGCCGGGGACACTGAAGCTTTCTTT
TRBJ2-7 | - | TRBV28 | 14 | - | CASHYAGQTYEQYF | TGTGCCAGCCACTATGCGGGGCAGACCTACGAGCAGTACTTC
TRBJ2-3 | - | TRBV5-4 | 14 | - | CASSLEPSTDTQYF | TGTGCCAGCAGCTTGGAGCCCTCCACAGATACGCAGTATTTT
TRBJ2-1 | few | TRBV28 | 14 | TRBD2 | CASSGGRVYNEQFF | TGTGCCAGCAGCGGGGGGAGGGTTTACAATGAGCAGTTCTTC
TRBJ2-1 | few | TRBV27 | 15 | - | CASSYRVSQYNEQFF | TGTGCCAGCAGTTACCGGGTCTCTCAATACAATGAGCAGTTCTTC